These 11 T cell receptor beta chains were sequenced from one sample in a study of T-cell reconstitution after alpha-beta-depleted transplantation in children. These receptors have no identified antigens. Unique molecular identifiers tagged the TCRbeta library. MiXCR, applied by TCRdb to the PCR reads, yields one record per CDR3 protein. The table records around 270,000 distinct CDR3 sequences, around 7.3% of them present only once. Study results and limitations: Newly generated T cells supplied most T-cell counts and diversity one year post-transplant.

The sample here was peripheral blood, taken 360 days after TCRalphabeta/CD19-depleted stem cell transplant. The receptors originated from a female patient aged 2 to 10 who had a stem cell transplant for Fanconi anemia, so the T cells may come from the graft donor.

This clonotype was counted many times. The chain links TRBV27 to TRBJ2-5; D might be TRBD2 (5 bases). CDR1 is MNHEY, CDR2 SMNVEV, per germline (reference sequence). The CDR3 length is 14 residues. V was cut by 0 bases and J by 7 bases, with 12 bases left in between. CDR3 bases: TGTGCCAGCAGTTTATCCGGGCGAGGAGGGACCCAGTACTTC. Its protein is CASSLSGRGGTQYF.

For this clonotype: With a much larger clone just one base away, this may be a read error. The chain combines TRBV29-1 with TRBJ2-7; D call uncertain. Per germline, CDR1 SQVTM and CDR2 ANQGSEA. The CDR3 runs 13 residues. The CDR3 spells CSVEDYSSYKQYF. In DNA, the CDR3 is TGCAGCGTTGAAGATTACAGCTCCTACAAGCAGTACTTC.

Many counts were recorded for this clonotype. The gene calls are TRBV3-1 and TRBJ2-3; 11 positions match TRBD2. Germline V gene lookup returns CDR1 LGHDT and CDR2 YNNKEL (reference sequence). With 2 bases clipped from V and 7 bases from J, the junction kept 8 bases outside the gene matches. The length of the CDR3 is 16 residues. CDR3 DNA sequence: TGTGCCAGCAGCCAAAGTAGCGGGGGGGCCATTTATACGCAGTATTTT. It encodes CASSQSSGGAIYTQYF.

The table lists this clonotype with a few counts. CDR3 in DNA: TGTGCCAGCAGCTTACAGGGGCGCAATCAGCCCCAGCATTTT. Amino acid sequence: CASSLQGRNQPQHF. The chain has TRBV5-5 and TRBJ1-5; 7 bases map to TRBD1. CDR1 and CDR2 from the germline V gene are SGHKS and YYEKEE (reference sequence). The V gene end was trimmed by 2 bases and the J gene end by 2 bases; junction bases not matched to a gene: 1. The CDR3 is 14 residues long.

This clonotype was seen at least ten times. The chain recombines TRBV20-1 with TRBJ2-7; D could derive from TRBD1 or TRBD2 (7 bases each). The CDR3 spans 14 residues. Germline CDR1 DFQATT, CDR2 SNEGSKA (reference sequence). The ends were cut back, 3 bases at V and 5 bases at J, with 17 bases in the middle. CDR3 DNA sequence: TGCAGTGCTAGTGTTGCAGGGGGGGCCCACGAGCAGTACGTC. It codes for CSASVAGGAHEQYV.

Comment on this clonotype: This may come from a read error, since a much larger clone is one base off. This rearrangement joins TRBV2 to TRBJ2-2, with D unclear. In germline, CDR1 is SNHLY, CDR2 FYNNEI. The CDR3 is made up of 18 amino acids. CDR3 coding DNA: TGTGCCTGCAGTTTGTATAAGGGCTATTCCGTGAACACCGGGGAGCTGTTTTTT. This gives the protein CACSLYKGYSVNTGELFF.

This chain uses TRBV14 with TRBJ2-7, with D possibly being TRBD1 (5 bases). The CDR3 has 13 residues. Germline CDR1 and CDR2: SGHDN and FVKESK. V shed 4 bases and J shed 6 bases, with 13 bases lying between them. This CDR3 reads CASSLAQGGEQYV. CDR3 bases: TGTGCCAGCAGCCTCGCCCAGGGTGGCGAGCAGTACGTC.

This clonotype has just a few counts. The chain has TRBV3-1 and TRBJ2-5; 7 bases agree with TRBD2. This CDR3 has 15 residues. Trimming took 1 base from V and 5 from J; bases not matched to a gene: 7. CDR1 LGHDT and CDR2 YNNKEL come from the germline V gene (reference sequence). The CDR3 protein is CASSQAGGLGETQYF. As DNA, the CDR3 is TGTGCCAGCAGCCAAGCGGGAGGCTTGGGGGAGACCCAGTACTTC.

At least ten counts were recorded for this clonotype. This chain links TRBV5-1 with TRBJ2-3, with D maybe TRBD1 (5 bases). The V and J ends lost 4 bases and 1 base respectively, with 10 bases between them. CDR1 is SGHRS and CDR2 is YFSETQ in the germline V gene. The CDR3 is made up of 14 amino acids. In nucleotides, the CDR3 is TGCGCCAGCAGCGCCGTAGGGGGCACAGATACGCAGTATTTT. This translates into CASSAVGGTDTQYF.

Many counts were recorded for this clonotype. This sequence joins TRBV5-5 and TRBJ2-3; D call uncertain. The germline V gene encodes CDR1 SGHKS and CDR2 YYEKEE (reference sequence). V dropped 1 base and J dropped 6 bases, with 6 bases sitting between them. There are 12 residues in the CDR3. The CDR3 spells CASSLFLDTQYF. The CDR3 bases are TGTGCCAGCAGCTTGTTCCTTGATACGCAGTATTTT.

There are many counts of this clonotype. Here the CDR3 reads CASSKYRGYTF. The CDR3 bases are TGTGCCAGCAGCAAGTATAGGGGCTACACCTTC. The chain recombines TRBV14 with TRBJ1-2; no definite D call. V dropped 5 bases and J dropped 8 bases, with 9 bases sitting between them. Germline V gives CDR1 SGHDN, CDR2 FVKESK. CDR3 length: 11 amino acids.